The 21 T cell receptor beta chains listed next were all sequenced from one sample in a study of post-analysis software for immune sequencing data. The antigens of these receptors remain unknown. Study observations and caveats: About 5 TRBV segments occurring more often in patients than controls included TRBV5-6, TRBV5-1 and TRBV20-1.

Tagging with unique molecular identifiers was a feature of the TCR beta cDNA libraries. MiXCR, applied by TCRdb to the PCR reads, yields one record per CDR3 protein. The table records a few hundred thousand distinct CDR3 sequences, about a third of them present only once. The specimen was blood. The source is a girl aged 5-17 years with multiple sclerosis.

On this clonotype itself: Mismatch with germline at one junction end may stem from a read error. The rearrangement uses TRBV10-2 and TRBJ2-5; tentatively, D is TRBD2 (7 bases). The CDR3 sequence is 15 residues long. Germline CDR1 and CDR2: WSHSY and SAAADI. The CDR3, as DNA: TGCGCCAGCAGCCCCATGGGGGGGGGCCAAGAGGCCCAGTACTTC. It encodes CASSPMGGGQEAQYF.

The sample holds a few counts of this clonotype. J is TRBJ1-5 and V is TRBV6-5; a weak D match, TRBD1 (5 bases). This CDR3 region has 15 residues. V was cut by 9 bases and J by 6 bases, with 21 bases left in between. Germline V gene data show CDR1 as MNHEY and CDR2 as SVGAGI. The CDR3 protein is CARFRVKGIFQPQHF. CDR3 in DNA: TGTGCCAGATTCAGGGTGAAGGGAATTTTTCAGCCCCAGCATTTT.

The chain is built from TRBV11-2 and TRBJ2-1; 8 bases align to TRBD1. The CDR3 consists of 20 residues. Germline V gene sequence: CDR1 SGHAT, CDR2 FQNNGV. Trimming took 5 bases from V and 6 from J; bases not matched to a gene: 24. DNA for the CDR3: TGTGCCAGCAGCCTAGGGGGGAGGACAGGGTACGCACGTAAAGGCAATGAGCAGTTCTTC. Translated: CASSLGGRTGYARKGNEQFF.

CDR3 in amino acids: CASSLDTWNTEAFF. The CDR3 DNA reads TGTGCCAGTTCCTTGGACACTTGGAACACTGAAGCTTTCTTT. The genes are TRBV19 and TRBJ1-1; possibly TRBD1 for D (5 bases). V lost 8 bases and J 1 base, leaving 14 bases between the germline ends. This CDR3 contains 14 residues. CDR1 is LNHDA and CDR2 is SQIVND in the germline V gene (reference sequence).

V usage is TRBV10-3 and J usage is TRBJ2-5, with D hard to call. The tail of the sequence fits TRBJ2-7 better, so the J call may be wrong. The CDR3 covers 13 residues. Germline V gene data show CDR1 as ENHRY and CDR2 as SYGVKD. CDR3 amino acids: CAISELQSGEQYF. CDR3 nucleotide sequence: TGTGCCATCAGTGAACTACAATCTGGCGAGCAGTACTTC.

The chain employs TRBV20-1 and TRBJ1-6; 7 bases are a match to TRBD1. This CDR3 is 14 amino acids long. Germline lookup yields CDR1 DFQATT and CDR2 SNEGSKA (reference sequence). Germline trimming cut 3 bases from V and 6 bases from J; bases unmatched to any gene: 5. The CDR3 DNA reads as TGCAGTGCTAGCCTGACAGGGAGTAATTCACCCCTCCACTTT. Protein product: CSASLTGSNSPLHF.

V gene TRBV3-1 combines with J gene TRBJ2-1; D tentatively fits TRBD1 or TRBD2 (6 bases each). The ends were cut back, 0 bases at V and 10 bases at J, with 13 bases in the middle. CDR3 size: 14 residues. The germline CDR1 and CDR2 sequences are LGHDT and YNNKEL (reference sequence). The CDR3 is CASSQDSGAGEQFF. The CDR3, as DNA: TGTGCCAGCAGCCAAGATTCAGGGGCGGGGGAGCAGTTCTTC.

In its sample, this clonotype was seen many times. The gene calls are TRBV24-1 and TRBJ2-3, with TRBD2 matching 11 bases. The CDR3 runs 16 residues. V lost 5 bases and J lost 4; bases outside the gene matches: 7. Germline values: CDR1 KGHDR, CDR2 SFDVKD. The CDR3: CATSGLAGSFPDTQYF. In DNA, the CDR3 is TGTGCCACCAGTGGACTAGCGGGGTCCTTCCCAGATACGCAGTATTTT.

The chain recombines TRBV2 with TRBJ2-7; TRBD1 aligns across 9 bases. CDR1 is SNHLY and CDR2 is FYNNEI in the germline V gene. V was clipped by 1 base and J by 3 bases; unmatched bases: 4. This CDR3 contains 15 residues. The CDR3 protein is CASSEGGTGLYEQYF. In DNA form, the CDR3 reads TGTGCCAGCAGTGAAGGTGGGACAGGGCTCTACGAGCAGTACTTC.

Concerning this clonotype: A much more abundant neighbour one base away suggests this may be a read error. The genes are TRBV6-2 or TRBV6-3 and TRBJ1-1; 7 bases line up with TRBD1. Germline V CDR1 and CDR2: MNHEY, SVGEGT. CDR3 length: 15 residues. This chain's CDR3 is CDSSYAYRGNTEAFF. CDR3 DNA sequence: TGTGACAGCAGTTACGCGTACAGGGGTAACACTGAAGCTTTCTTT.

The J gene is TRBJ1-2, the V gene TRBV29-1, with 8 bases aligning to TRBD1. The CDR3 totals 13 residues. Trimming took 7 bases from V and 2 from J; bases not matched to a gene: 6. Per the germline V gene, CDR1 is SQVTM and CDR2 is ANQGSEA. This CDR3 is CSAGTGTNYGYTF. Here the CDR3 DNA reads TGCAGCGCCGGGACAGGCACAAACTATGGCTACACCTTC.

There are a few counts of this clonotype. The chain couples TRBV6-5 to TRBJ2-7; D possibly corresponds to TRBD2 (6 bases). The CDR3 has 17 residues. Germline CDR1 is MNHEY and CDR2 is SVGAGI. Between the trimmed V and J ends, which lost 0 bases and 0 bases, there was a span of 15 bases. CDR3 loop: CASSYSRRGPPSYEQYF. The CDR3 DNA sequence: TGTGCCAGCAGTTACTCGAGGAGGGGCCCTCCCTCCTACGAGCAGTACTTC.

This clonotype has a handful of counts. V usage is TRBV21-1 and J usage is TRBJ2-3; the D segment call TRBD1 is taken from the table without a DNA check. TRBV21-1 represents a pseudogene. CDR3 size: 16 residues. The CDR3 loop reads CASSKARDGLVDTQYF. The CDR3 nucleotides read TGTGCCAGCAGCAAAGCGAGGGACGGTCTTGTTGATACGCAGTATTTT.

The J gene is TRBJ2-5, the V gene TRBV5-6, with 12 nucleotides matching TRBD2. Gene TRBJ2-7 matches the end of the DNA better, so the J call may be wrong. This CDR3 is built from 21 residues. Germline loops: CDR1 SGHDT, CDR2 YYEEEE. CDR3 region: CASSPVGLAGGRRFEVYEQYF. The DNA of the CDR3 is TGTGCCAGCAGCCCGGTGGGGCTAGCGGGGGGGCGGAGATTTGAGGTCTACGAGCAGTACTTC.

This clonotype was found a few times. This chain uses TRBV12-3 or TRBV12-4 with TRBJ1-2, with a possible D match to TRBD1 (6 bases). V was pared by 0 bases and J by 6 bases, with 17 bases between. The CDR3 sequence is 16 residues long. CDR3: CASSLAPGARRNGYTF. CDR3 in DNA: TGTGCCAGCAGTTTAGCCCCAGGGGCCCGGAGGAATGGCTACACCTTC.

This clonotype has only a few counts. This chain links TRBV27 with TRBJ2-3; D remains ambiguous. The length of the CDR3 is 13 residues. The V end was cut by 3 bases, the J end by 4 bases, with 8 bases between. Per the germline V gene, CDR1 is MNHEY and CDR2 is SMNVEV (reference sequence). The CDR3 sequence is CASSFEFADTQYF. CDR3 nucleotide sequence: TGTGCCAGCAGTTTTGAGTTCGCAGATACGCAGTATTTT.

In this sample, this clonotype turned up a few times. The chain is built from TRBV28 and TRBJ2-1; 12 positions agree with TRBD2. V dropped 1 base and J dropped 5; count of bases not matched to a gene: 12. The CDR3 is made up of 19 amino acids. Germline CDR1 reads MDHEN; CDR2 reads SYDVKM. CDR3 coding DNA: TGTGCCAGCAGTTTATTCAGGTTGAGGACTAGCGGGGACCACAATGAGCAGTTCTTC. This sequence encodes CASSLFRLRTSGDHNEQFF.

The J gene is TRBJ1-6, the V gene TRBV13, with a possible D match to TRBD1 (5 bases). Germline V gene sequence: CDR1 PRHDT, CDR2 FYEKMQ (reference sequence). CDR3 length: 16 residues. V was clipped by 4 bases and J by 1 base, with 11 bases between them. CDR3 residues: CASSSPGGSYNSPLHF. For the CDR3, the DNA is TGTGCCAGCAGCTCGCCGGGGGGATCCTATAATTCACCCCTCCACTTT.

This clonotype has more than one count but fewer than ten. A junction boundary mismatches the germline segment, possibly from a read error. This CDR3 is CASSRTGVHSCEQYF. For the CDR3, the DNA is TGTGCCAGCAGTAGGACAGGGGTCCACTCCTGCGAGCAGTACTTC. The chain joins TRBV6-5 to TRBJ2-7; 9 bases are a match to TRBD1. CDR3 length equals 15 residues. The germline gives CDR1 MNHEY, CDR2 SVGAGI.

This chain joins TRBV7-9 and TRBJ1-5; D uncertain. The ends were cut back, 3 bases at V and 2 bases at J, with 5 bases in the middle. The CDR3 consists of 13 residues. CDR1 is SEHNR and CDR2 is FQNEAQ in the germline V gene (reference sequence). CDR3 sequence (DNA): TGTGCCAGCAGCTTCCCCGGCAATCAGCCCCAGCATTTT. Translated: CASSFPGNQPQHF.

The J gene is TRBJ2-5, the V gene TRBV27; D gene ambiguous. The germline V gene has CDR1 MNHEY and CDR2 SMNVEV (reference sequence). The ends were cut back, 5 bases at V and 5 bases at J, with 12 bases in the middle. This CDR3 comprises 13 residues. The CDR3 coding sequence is TGTGCCAGCAGTCCCCGCAGGTCGGAGACCCAGTACTTC. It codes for CASSPRRSETQYF.